This record covers a single T cell receptor (beta chain). No antigen is known for it. Per the germline V gene, CDR1 is LNHDA and CDR2 is SQIVND (reference sequence). V dropped 7 bases and J dropped 7 bases, with 11 bases sitting between them. The CDR3 spans 12 residues. Genomic DNA from unsorted samples was obtained from around 100 million PBMCs (per sample). The data were taken from a study of shared clonotypes between healthy human individuals. Study conclusions and caveats: Sampling included only blood; tissue repertoires likely differ.

Around 30,000 T cell genomes (around 320 ng DNA) went into each PBMC replicate. It was on ten immunoSEQ deep assay plates that unsorted PBMC DNA was sequenced. TCRdb's copy holds only in-frame clones and misses some; the assay was immunoSEQ multiplex PCR. The sample has fewer than 600,000 clones; roughly 78% are singletons. The sequencing input was PBMCs. The receptor's source is a woman between 35 and 50 years old in good health. Some clones in this sample may be carry-over from other donors' samples. The chain is built from TRBV19 and TRBJ1-5; D may be TRBD1 (6 bases). In nucleotides, the CDR3 is TGTGCCAGTATGGGGGGCGGCCAGCCCCAGCATTTT. It codes for CASMGGGQPQHF.